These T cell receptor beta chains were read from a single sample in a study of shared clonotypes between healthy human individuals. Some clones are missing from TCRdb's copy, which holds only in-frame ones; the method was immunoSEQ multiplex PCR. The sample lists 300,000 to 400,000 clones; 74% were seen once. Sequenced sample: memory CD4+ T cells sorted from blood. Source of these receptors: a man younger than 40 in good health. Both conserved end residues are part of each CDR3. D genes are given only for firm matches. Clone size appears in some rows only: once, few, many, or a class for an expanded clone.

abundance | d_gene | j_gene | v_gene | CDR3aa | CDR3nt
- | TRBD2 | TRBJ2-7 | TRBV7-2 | CASSLVGRINEQYF | TGTGCCAGCAGCTTAGTCGGGAGGATCAACGAGCAGTACTTC
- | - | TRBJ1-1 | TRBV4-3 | CASRTRGISNTEAFF | TGCGCCAGCCGAACCCGGGGGATATCGAACACTGAAGCTTTCTTT
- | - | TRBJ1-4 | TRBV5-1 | CASSPGQTNEKLFF | TGCGCCAGCAGCCCAGGACAAACAAATGAAAAACTGTTTTTT
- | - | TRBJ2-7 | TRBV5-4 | CASSLNVMKGYEQYF | TGTGCCAGCAGCTTGAACGTAATGAAGGGCTACGAGCAGTACTTC
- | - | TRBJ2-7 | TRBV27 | CASSLGVGDRADEQYF | TGTGCCAGCAGTCTCGGGGTGGGAGATAGGGCGGACGAGCAGTACTTC
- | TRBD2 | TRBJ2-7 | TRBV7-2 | CASSLATSGAPYEQYF | TGTGCCAGCAGCTTAGCGACTAGCGGGGCCCCCTACGAGCAGTACTTC
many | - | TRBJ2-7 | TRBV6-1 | CASSPFPGAYEQYF | TGTGCCAGCAGTCCGTTTCCTGGTGCATACGAGCAGTACTTC
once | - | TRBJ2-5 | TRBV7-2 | CASSSGNGETQYF | TGTGCCAGCAGCTCCGGAAATGGGGAGACCCAGTACTTC
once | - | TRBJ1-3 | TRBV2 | CASSVGQVGTSSGNTIYF | TGTGCCAGCAGTGTCGGCCAGGTGGGCACCTCCTCTGGAAACACCATATATTTT
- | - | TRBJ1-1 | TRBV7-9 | CASSLSQDGGTEAFF | TGTGCCAGCAGCTTAAGTCAGGACGGTGGAACTGAAGCTTTCTTT
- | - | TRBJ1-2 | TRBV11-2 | CASSPPGRRGYGYTF | TGTGCCAGCAGCCCCCCCGGACGGAGGGGTTATGGCTACACCTTC
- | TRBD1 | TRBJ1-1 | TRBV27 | CASSQSGTGMNTEAFF | TGTGCCAGCAGCCAAAGTGGGACAGGCATGAACACTGAAGCTTTCTTT
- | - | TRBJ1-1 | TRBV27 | CASSITGDTEAFF | TGTGCCAGCAGTATCACGGGGGACACTGAAGCTTTCTTT
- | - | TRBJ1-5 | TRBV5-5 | CASSLEGPSNQPQHF | TGTGCCAGCAGCTTGGAGGGACCCAGCAATCAGCCCCAGCATTTT
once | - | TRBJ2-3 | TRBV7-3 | CASSPGGDTQYF | TGTGCCAGCAGCCCCGGGGGAGATACGCAGTATTTT
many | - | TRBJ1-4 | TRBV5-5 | CASSFRDPREKLFF | TGTGCCAGCAGCTTTAGGGACCCTCGTGAAAAACTGTTTTTT
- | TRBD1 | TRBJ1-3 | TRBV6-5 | CASSKTRGSGNTIYF | TGTGCCAGCAGTAAAACCAGGGGGTCTGGAAACACCATATATTTT
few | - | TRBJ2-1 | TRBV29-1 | CSGIGMSSYNEQFF | TGCAGCGGGATCGGGATGAGCTCCTACAATGAGCAGTTCTTC
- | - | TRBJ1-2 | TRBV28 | CASRGPLRGGYTF | TGTGCCAGCAGGGGGCCCTTGAGGGGCGGCTACACCTTC
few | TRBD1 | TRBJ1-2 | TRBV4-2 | CASGARGRDGYTF | TGTGCCAGCGGAGCCAGGGGGCGGGATGGCTACACCTTC
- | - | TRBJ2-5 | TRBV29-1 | CSVGLVQGETQYF | TGCAGCGTGGGCTTGGTCCAAGGGGAGACCCAGTACTTC
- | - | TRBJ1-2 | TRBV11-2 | CASSLDFGQVMDGYTF | TGTGCCAGCAGCTTAGATTTTGGTCAGGTTATGGATGGCTACACCTTC
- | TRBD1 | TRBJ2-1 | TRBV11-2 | CASSLRTGEYNEQFF | TGTGCCAGCAGCCTAAGGACAGGAGAATACAATGAGCAGTTCTTC
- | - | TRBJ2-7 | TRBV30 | CALVRTYEQYF | TGTGCCCTGGTTAGGACCTACGAGCAGTACTTC
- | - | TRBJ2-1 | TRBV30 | CAWSDLRGGEQFF | TGTGCCTGGAGTGACCTGAGGGGGGGAGAGCAGTTCTTC
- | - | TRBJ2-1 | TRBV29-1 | CSASGTIHREQFF | TGCAGCGCCTCCGGGACAATCCATCGTGAGCAGTTCTTC
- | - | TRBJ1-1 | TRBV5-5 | CASSQGTQNTEAFF | TGTGCCAGCAGCCAAGGGACCCAGAACACTGAAGCTTTCTTT
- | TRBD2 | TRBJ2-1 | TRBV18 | CASSPTLAGGTYNEQFF | TGTGCCAGCTCACCTACCTTGGCGGGAGGGACCTACAATGAGCAGTTCTTC
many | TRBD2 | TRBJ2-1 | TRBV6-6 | CASSLAGLANEQFF | TGTGCCAGCAGCTTGGCGGGACTAGCCAATGAGCAGTTCTTC
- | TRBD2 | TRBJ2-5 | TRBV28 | CASSSLAGGDASQYF | TGTGCCAGCAGCTCCTTAGCGGGTGGGGACGCGTCCCAGTACTTC
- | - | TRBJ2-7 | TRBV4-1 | CASSHVNRMDYEQYF | TGCGCCAGCAGCCACGTCAACAGGATGGACTACGAGCAGTACTTC
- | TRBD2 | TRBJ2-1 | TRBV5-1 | CASSDGTSNEQFF | TGCGCCAGCAGCGACGGGACTAGCAATGAGCAGTTCTTC
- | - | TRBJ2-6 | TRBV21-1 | CASSKEEGLPSGANVLTF | TGTGCCAGCAGCAAAGAGGAGGGGCTACCATCTGGGGCCAACGTCCTGACTTTC
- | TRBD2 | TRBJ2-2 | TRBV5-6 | CASSLGGLAGTAGELFF | TGTGCCAGCAGCTTGGGGGGACTAGCGGGCACGGCCGGGGAGCTGTTTTTT
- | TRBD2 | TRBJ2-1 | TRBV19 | CASRRPSGRAGEQFF | TGTGCCAGTAGGCGGCCTAGCGGGAGGGCCGGGGAGCAGTTCTTC
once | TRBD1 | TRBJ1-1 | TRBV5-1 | CASSSDRGMNTEAFF | TGCGCCAGCAGCTCGGACAGGGGGATGAACACTGAAGCTTTCTTT
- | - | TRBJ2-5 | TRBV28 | CASSSLSIATQYF | TGTGCCAGCAGTTCGCTGAGCATAGCGACCCAGTACTTC
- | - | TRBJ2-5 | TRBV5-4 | CASSLFREETQYF | TGTGCCAGCAGCTTGTTCAGGGAAGAGACCCAGTACTTC
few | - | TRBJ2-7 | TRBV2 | CASSAPVSSYEQYF | TGTGCCAGCAGTGCCCCCGTTAGTTCCTACGAGCAGTACTTC
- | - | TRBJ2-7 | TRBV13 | CASSLYRDPSYEQYF | TGTGCCAGCAGCTTGTACAGGGACCCCTCCTACGAGCAGTACTTC
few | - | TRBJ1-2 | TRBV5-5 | CASSTGWGGAGYGYTF | TGTGCCAGCAGCACCGGTTGGGGGGGCGCCGGCTATGGCTACACCTTC
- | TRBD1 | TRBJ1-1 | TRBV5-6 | CASSLAGTDRVNTEAFF | TGTGCCAGCAGCTTGGCCGGTACGGACAGGGTGAACACTGAAGCTTTCTTT
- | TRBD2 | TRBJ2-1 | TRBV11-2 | CASSLVGWASGRARNEQFF | TGTGCCAGCAGCTTAGTCGGTTGGGCTAGCGGGAGGGCCAGGAATGAGCAGTTCTTC
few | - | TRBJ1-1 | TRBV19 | CASRTPGQKNSEAFF | TGTGCCAGTAGGACTCCCGGACAGAAGAACTCTGAAGCTTTCTTT
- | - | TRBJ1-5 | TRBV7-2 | CASSLVADQPQHF | TGTGCCAGCAGCTTAGTAGCTGATCAGCCCCAGCATTTT
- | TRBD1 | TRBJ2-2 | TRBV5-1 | CASSHRSGQGASKSGELFF | TGCGCCAGCAGCCACAGGTCGGGACAGGGGGCGAGTAAGAGCGGGGAGCTGTTTTTT
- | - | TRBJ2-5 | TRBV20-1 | CSARSGPTQYF | TGCAGTGCTAGATCGGGGCCGACCCAGTACTTC